Below are 20 T cell receptor beta chains sequenced from a single sample in a study of T cell clonotyping in hematopoietic cell transplantation. TCRdb keeps only in-frame clones here, not all; method: immunoSEQ multiplex PCR. The data contain roughly 9,000 clones, 84% of them singletons. The source was PBMCs, collected at the time of graft-versus-host disease after allogeneic stem cell transplant. These receptors were taken from a male patient between 60 and 69 years old who had an allogeneic stem cell transplant from an unrelated donor, so the T cells may come from the graft donor. Some clones in this sample may be carry-over from other donors' samples.

With respect to this clone: A junction end diverges from the germline sequence, so it may reflect a read error. The V and J genes are TRBV30 and TRBJ2-7, with D perhaps matching TRBD1 or TRBD2 (5 bases each). CDR1 and CDR2 from the germline V gene are GTSNPN and SVGIG (reference sequence). The CDR3 loop spans 14 amino acids. The CDR3: CAGTARDPPYKQYF. In DNA, the CDR3 is TGTGCCGGGACGGCCAGGGACCCCCCCTACAAGCAGTACTTC.

V is TRBV4-1 and J is TRBJ1-1; tentatively, D is TRBD1 (6 bases). CDR1 is MGHRA, CDR2 YSYEKL, per germline. The ends were cut back, 1 base at V and 1 base at J, with 10 bases in the middle. The length of the CDR3 is 15 residues. The CDR3 DNA reads as TGCGCCAGCAGCCAAGGGGGGGCACCGAACACTGAAGCTTTCTTT. The encoded protein is CASSQGGAPNTEAFF.

The CDR3 sequence is CAISPGQGVFTEAFF. CDR3 bases: TGTGCCATCAGCCCGGGACAGGGGGTTTTCACTGAAGCTTTCTTT. The V call is TRBV10-3, the J call TRBJ1-1; TRBD1 matches 11 bases. The CDR3 sequence is 15 residues long. The ends lost 6 bases at V and 4 bases at J; junction bases unmatched: 7. Germline V gene sequence: CDR1 ENHRY, CDR2 SYGVKD.

V gene TRBV7-2 combines with J gene TRBJ1-1; D is perhaps TRBD1 (6 bases). There are 12 residues in the CDR3. V shed 8 bases and J shed 2 bases, with 9 bases lying between them. Germline V gene sequence: CDR1 SGHTA, CDR2 FQGNSA. CDR3 sequence: CASVTGNTEAFF. The CDR3 DNA reads as TGTGCCAGCGTGACAGGAAACACTGAAGCTTTCTTT.

This chain's CDR3 is CASSFGEDTEAFF. In DNA, the CDR3 is TGTGCCAGCAGCTTTGGGGAGGACACTGAAGCTTTCTTT. The chain has TRBV9 and TRBJ1-1; D call uncertain. V was shortened by 4 bases and J by 3 bases, with 10 bases between the two germline ends. The CDR3 runs 13 residues. Germline V gene data show CDR1 as SGDLS and CDR2 as YYNGEE.

The sample holds one count of this clone. The chain combines TRBV6-5 with TRBJ1-1; D ambiguous. CDR1 and CDR2 from the germline V gene are MNHEY and SVGAGI. Trimming left V 0 bases short and J 2 bases short, with 13 bases between. The CDR3 has 16 amino acids. The CDR3 DNA is TGTGCCAGCAGTTACTCCACCATTGGACTTAACACTGAAGCTTTCTTT. Amino acids: CASSYSTIGLNTEAFF.

The chain employs TRBV7-9 and TRBJ2-5, with 9 bases fitting TRBD1. The CDR3 extends over 15 amino acids. Germline CDR1 is SEHNR and CDR2 is FQNEAQ (reference sequence). Losses at the gene ends were 5 bases for V and 5 bases for J; bases not matched to a gene: 9. In nucleotides, the CDR3 is TGTGCCAGCAGCGGAACAGGGGGCGTTTGGGAGACCCAGTACTTC. Translated: CASSGTGGVWETQYF.

The chain has TRBV4-3 and TRBJ1-6, with TRBD1 matching over 7 bases. Per the germline V gene, CDR1 is LGHNA and CDR2 is YSLEER. This CDR3 is 15 amino acids long. J lost 9 bases, V lost 1 base, and 6 bases had no gene match. CDR3 sequence (DNA): TGCGCCAGCAGCCAAGTTGGACAGGTCGGTTCACCCCTCCACTTT. Protein sequence: CASSQVGQVGSPLHF.

The chain is built from TRBV7-9 and TRBJ2-5; D may be TRBD2 (6 bases). The CDR3 sequence is 14 residues long. V lost 4 bases and J 7 bases, leaving 16 bases between the germline ends. Germline assignment: CDR1 SEHNR and CDR2 FQNEAQ (reference sequence). CDR3 DNA: TGTGCCAGCAGCTCTATAGTAGGGACTGGGACCCAGTACTTC. Protein product: CASSSIVGTGTQYF.

The chain couples TRBV14 to TRBJ1-4, with D tentatively TRBD1 (5 bases). The CDR3 is 15 residues long. The V gene's germline CDR1 is SGHDN and CDR2 FVKESK. V lost 1 base and J 4 bases, leaving 10 bases between the germline ends. In nucleotides, the CDR3 is TGTGCCAGCAGCCAAGGATTGGGGGATAATGAAAAACTGTTTTTT. It encodes CASSQGLGDNEKLFF.

The chain uses TRBV10-3 and TRBJ1-4, with D perhaps matching TRBD1 (6 bases). Germline values: CDR1 ENHRY, CDR2 SYGVKD. V dropped 10 bases and J dropped 7 bases, with 16 bases sitting between them. The CDR3 spans 13 residues. CDR3 sequence (DNA): TGTGCCACCAGGGGCAGGGAGGTTGAAAAACTGTTTTTT. Its protein is CATRGREVEKLFF.

This clone has just a few counts. The chain combines TRBV4-1 with TRBJ2-7, with TRBD2 matching 7 bases. The trim removed 1 base at V and 3 bases at J, leaving 15 bases unmatched. The CDR3 totals 18 residues. The V gene's germline CDR1 is MGHRA and CDR2 YSYEKL. CDR3: CASSQGENQGGVSYEQYF. The DNA for the CDR3 is TGCGCCAGCAGCCAAGGGGAAAATCAGGGAGGGGTTAGCTACGAGCAGTACTTC.

The V gene is TRBV7-4, the J gene TRBJ2-7; perhaps TRBD1 as D (5 bases). This CDR3 has 15 amino acids. Looked up from germline, CDR1 is SGHVT and CDR2 is SQSDAQ. Trimming took off 4 bases at V and 3 bases at J, with 16 bases between the two ends. CDR3 loop: CASSSPQGGCYEQYF. The CDR3 DNA reads as TGTGCCAGCAGCTCACCTCAGGGTGGCTGCTACGAGCAGTACTTC. Complete variable domain (other parts from reference TRBV7-4 and TRBJ2-7): GAGVSQSPRYKVAKRGRDVALRCDSISGHVTLYWYRQTLGQGSEVLTYSQSDAQRDKSGRPSGRFSAERPERSVSTLKIQRTEQGDSAVYLCASSSPQGGCYEQYFGPGTRLTVT.

This clone was found once. The V and J genes are TRBV27 and TRBJ1-6; D is perhaps TRBD1 (5 bases). V was pared by 4 bases and J by 7 bases, with 17 bases between. In germline, CDR1 is MNHEY, CDR2 SMNVEV (reference sequence). This CDR3 comprises 16 residues. DNA for the CDR3: TGTGCCAGCAGTTCCATTTTGGGGCCCAAAAATTCACCCCTCCACTTT. Translated: CASSSILGPKNSPLHF.

The CDR3 loop reads CASSQMGGGEKLFF. The CDR3 DNA is TGCGCCAGCAGCCAAATGGGGGGAGGTGAAAAACTGTTTTTT. V gene TRBV4-3 combines with J gene TRBJ1-4; tentatively, D is TRBD1 (5 bases). The CDR3 has 14 residues. Trimming removed 2 bases from V and 7 bases from J, with 11 bases in between. The germline V gene encodes CDR1 LGHNA and CDR2 YSLEER.

V usage is TRBV7-6 and J usage is TRBJ1-2; D is unclear. The CDR3 is 15 amino acids. The V gene lost 1 base and the J gene lost 1 base, with 10 bases spanning the gap. Per the germline V gene, CDR1 is SGHVS and CDR2 is FNYEAQ. The CDR3 region is CASSLGSTYNYGYTF. The CDR3 DNA is TGTGCCAGCAGCTTAGGCAGCACCTATAACTATGGCTACACCTTC.

V is TRBV27 and J is TRBJ1-2, with TRBD1 matching 7 bases. The CDR3 spans 15 residues. J gave up 5 bases and V 2 bases, and 8 bases lay outside the gene matches. The germline V gene encodes CDR1 MNHEY and CDR2 SMNVEV (reference sequence). The CDR3 reads CASSLGRGLGYGYTF. CDR3 nucleotides: TGTGCCAGCAGTTTAGGAAGGGGGCTCGGGTATGGCTACACCTTC.

This clone appeared a single time. The chain employs TRBV19 and TRBJ1-5, with a possible D match to TRBD1 (6 bases). V lost 5 bases to trimming and J lost 2 bases, with 10 bases between them. The CDR3 runs to 14 residues. Germline V gene data show CDR1 as LNHDA and CDR2 as SQIVND (reference sequence). The CDR3 coding sequence is TGTGCCAGTAGTTTAAGACAGGGCAATCAGCCCCAGCATTTT. Its protein is CASSLRQGNQPQHF.

The rearrangement links TRBV4-1 to TRBJ2-1; either TRBD1 or TRBD2 may fit D (5 bases each). This CDR3 is 13 amino acids long. The germline CDR1 and CDR2 sequences are MGHRA and YSYEKL. V lost 11 bases to trimming and J lost 2 bases, with 13 bases between them. DNA of the CDR3: TGCGCCGGGTCTGGGGGTCCCTACAATGAGCAGTTCTTC. Its translation is CAGSGGPYNEQFF.

The chain recombines TRBV27 with TRBJ2-7; 7 bases map to TRBD1. Per germline, CDR1 MNHEY and CDR2 SMNVEV (reference sequence). The CDR3 sequence is 15 residues long. After removal of 2 bases from V and 3 bases from J, the junction contained 7 bases not matched to a gene. The CDR3, as DNA: TGTGCCAGCAGTTTAAGGACAGGCTCGGTCTACGAGCAGTACTTC. It codes for CASSLRTGSVYEQYF.